This T cell receptor (beta chain) came from a study of T-cell memory formation after mild COVID-19. Study-level points and caveats: Memory sampled before infection contained some responding clones, suggesting cross-reactive memory joined.

Regarding this clonotype: As yet, its antigen is unknown.

Germline V gene sequence: CDR1 SGHTA, CDR2 FQGNSA. The CDR3 is 17 residues long. The junction had 8 bases not matched to a gene; V was cut back by 5 bases and J by 2 bases. From 5'RACE with constant-segment primers came TCR alpha and TCR beta cDNA libraries that carried sample barcodes and UMIs. TCRdb independently ran MiXCR on the 5' RACE reads; one entry per CDR3 protein. The repertoire consists of approximately 300,000 distinct CDR3 sequences, with around 15% occurring once and the leading ten covering 20% to 25%. The clonotype comes from a man aged 18 to 35 who had mild COVID-19 (a few samples of this study predate the infection). Cell type and time point are not known. The J gene is TRBJ2-6, the V gene TRBV7-2; 8 positions match TRBD1. Sequences were obtained from PBMCs or a T cell subset sorted from them (not recorded which). As DNA, the CDR3 is TGTGCCAGCAGCCAACAGACAGGGGTGACTGGGGCCAACGTCCTGACTTTC. It codes for CASSQQTGVTGANVLTF.